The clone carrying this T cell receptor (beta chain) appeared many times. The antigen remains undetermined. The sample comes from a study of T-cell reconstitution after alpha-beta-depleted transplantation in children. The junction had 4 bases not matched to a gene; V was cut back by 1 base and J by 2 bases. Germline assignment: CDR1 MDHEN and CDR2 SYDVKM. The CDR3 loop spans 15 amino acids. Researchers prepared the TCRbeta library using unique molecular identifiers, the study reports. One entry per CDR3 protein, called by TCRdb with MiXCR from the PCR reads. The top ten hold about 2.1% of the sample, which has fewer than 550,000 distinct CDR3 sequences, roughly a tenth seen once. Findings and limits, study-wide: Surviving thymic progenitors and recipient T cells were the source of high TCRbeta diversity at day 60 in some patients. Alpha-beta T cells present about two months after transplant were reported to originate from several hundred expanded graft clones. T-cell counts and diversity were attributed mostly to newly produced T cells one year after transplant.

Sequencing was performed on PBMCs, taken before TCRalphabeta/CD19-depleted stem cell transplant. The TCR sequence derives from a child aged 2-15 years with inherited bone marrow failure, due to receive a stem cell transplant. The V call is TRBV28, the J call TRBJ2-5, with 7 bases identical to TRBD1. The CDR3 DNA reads TGTGCCAGCAGTTTATTTTGGGACAGTCAAGAGACCCAGTACTTC. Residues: CASSLFWDSQETQYF.